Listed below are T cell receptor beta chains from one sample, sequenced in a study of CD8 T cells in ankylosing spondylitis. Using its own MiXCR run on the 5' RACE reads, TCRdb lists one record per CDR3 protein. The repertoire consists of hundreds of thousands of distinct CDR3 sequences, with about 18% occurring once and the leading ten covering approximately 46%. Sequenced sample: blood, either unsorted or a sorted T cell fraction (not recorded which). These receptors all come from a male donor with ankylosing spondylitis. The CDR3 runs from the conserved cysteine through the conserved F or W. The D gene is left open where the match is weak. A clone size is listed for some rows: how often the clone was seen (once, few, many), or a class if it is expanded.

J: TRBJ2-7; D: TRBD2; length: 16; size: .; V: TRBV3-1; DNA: TGTGCCAGCAGCCAAGGTAGACTAGCGGGAGATAACGAGCAGTACTTC; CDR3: CASSQGRLAGDNEQYF
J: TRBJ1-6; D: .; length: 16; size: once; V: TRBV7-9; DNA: TGTGCCAGCAGCTTAGCGCAATCGGGGCTTTATTCACCCCTCCACTTT; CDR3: CASSLAQSGLYSPLHF
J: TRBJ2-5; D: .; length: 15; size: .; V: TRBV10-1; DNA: TGCGCCAGCAGCTCGACCGGGGGAACCCAAGAGACCCAGTACTTC; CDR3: CASSSTGGTQETQYF
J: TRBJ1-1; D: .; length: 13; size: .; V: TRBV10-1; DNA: TGCGCCAGCAGTGACCAAAGGAACACTGAAGCTTTCTTT; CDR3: CASSDQRNTEAFF
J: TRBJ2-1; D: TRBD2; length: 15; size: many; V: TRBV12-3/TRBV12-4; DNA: TGTGCCAGCAGTTTAGGGGCGGGAGCGGCTAATGAGCAGTTCTTC; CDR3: CASSLGAGAANEQFF
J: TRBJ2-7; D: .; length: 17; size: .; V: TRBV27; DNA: TGTGCCAGCAGCCCCCTTAGGGGCGGGAACTACCCCTACGAGCAGTACTTC; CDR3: CASSPLRGGNYPYEQYF
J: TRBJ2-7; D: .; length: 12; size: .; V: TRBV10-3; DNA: TGTGCCATCAGAGGACCAAGGGATGAGCAGTACTTC; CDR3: CAIRGPRDEQYF
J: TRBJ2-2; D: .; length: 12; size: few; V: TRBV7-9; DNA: TGTGCCAGCAGCTCCTTTCCCGGGGAGCTGTTTTTT; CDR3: CASSSFPGELFF
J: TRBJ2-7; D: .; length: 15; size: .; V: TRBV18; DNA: TGTGCCAGCTCACCACCGCGGGTCACAAGTAACGAGCAGTACTTC; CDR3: CASSPPRVTSNEQYF
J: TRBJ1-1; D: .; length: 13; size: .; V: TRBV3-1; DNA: TGTGCCAGCAGAATCGAGGGGGGAACAGAAGCTTTCTTT; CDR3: CASRIEGGTEAFF
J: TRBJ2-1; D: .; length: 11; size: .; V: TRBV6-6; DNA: TGTGCCAGCAGTTACGCCAATGAGCAGTTCTTC; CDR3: CASSYANEQFF
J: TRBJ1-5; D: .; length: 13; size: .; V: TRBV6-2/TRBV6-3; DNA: TGTGCCAGCAGTCACGGGGACGGTCAGCCCCAGCATTTT; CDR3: CASSHGDGQPQHF
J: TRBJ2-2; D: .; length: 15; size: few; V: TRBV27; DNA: TGTGCCAGCAGTTTATCGGGCAGAAACACCGGGGAGCTGTTTTTT; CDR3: CASSLSGRNTGELFF
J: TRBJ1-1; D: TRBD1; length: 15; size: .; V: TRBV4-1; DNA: TGCGCCAGCAGCCAGGGACAGGGAGCGAGCGCAGAAGCTTTCTTT; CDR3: CASSQGQGASAEAFF
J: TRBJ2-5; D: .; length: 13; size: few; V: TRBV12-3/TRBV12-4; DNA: TGTGCCAGCAGTTGGGACAACCAAGAGACCCAGTACTTC; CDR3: CASSWDNQETQYF
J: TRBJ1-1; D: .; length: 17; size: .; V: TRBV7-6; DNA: TGTGCCAGCAGCCCCACTGTAATAGGACAGACGAACACTGAAGCTTTCTTT; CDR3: CASSPTVIGQTNTEAFF
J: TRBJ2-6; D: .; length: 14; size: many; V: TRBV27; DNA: TGTGCCAGCAGTTTAGGGTCTGGGGCCAACGTCCTGACTTTC; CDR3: CASSLGSGANVLTF
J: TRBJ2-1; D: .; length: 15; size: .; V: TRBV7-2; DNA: TGTGCCAGCAGCTTAGAGGTCGGGAGCGTACTTGAGCAGTTCTTC; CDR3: CASSLEVGSVLEQFF
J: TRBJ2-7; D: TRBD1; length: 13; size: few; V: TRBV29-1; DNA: TGCAGCGTTTGGAGGACAGGGGGAAACGAGCAGTACTTC; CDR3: CSVWRTGGNEQYF
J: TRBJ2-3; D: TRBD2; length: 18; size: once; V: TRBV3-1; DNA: TGTGCCAGCAGCCAAAGCTGGTCCGGGGGGGTTAGCACAGATACGCAGTATTTT; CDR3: CASSQSWSGGVSTDTQYF
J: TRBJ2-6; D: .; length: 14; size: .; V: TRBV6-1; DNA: TGTGCCAGCACGTGGAGCTCTGGGGCCAACGTCCTGACTTTC; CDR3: CASTWSSGANVLTF
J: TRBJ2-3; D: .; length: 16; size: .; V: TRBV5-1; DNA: TGCGCCAGCAAAGAGAGGGGGGAATTAGACACAGATACGCAGTATTTT; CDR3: CASKERGELDTDTQYF
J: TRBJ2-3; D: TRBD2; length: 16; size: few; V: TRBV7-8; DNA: TGTGCCAGCACTGGGACTAGCGGGGGCTACACAGATACGCAGTATTTT; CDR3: CASTGTSGGYTDTQYF
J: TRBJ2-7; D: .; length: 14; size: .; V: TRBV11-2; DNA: TGTGCCAGCAGCTTTAACAGAGACACCTACGAGCAGTACTTC; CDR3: CASSFNRDTYEQYF
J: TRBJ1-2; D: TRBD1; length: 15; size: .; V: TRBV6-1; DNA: TGTGCCAGCAGCCTATCGGGACAGCCCCCCGATGGCTACACCTTC; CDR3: CASSLSGQPPDGYTF
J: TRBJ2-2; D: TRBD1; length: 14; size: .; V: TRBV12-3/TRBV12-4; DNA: TGTGCCAGCACCAGGACAGGGAACACCGGGGAGCTGTTTTTT; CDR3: CASTRTGNTGELFF
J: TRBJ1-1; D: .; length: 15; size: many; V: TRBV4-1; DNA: TGCGCCAGCAGCCAACCGGGACATGGGAACACTGAAGCTTTCTTT; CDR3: CASSQPGHGNTEAFF
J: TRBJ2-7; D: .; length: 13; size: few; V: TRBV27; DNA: TGTGCCAGCAGTTTGGTCTCAACCTACGAGCAGTACTTC; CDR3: CASSLVSTYEQYF
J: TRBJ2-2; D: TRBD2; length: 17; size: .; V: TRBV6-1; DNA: TGTGCCAGCAGTCTGGGACTAGCGGGATGGAACACCGGGGAGCTGTTTTTT; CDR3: CASSLGLAGWNTGELFF
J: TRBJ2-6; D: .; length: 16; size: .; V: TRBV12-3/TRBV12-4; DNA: TGTGCCAGCAGTTTAGGTGCGGGTACCGGGGCCAACGTCCTGACTTTC; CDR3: CASSLGAGTGANVLTF
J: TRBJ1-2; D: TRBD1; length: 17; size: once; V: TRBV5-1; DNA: TGCGCCAGCTTACTCTATGTACCGGGACAGGGGGCTTATGGCTACACCTTC; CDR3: CASLLYVPGQGAYGYTF
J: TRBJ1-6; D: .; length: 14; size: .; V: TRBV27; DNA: TGTGCCAGCAGTTGGGCAGGAGGAGATTCACCCCTCCACTTT; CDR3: CASSWAGGDSPLHF
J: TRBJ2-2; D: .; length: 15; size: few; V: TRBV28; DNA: TGTGCCAGCAGTTTTAATAACGCGAACACCGGGGAGCTGTTTTTT; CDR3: CASSFNNANTGELFF
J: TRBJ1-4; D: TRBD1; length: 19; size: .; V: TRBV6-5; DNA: TGTGCCAGCAGTTACGCCTATCCCGGGACAGGTGCAACTAATGAAAAACTGTTTTTT; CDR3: CASSYAYPGTGATNEKLFF
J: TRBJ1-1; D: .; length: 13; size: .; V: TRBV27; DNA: TGTGCCAGCAGTCCAGGGGCGGACACTGAAGCTTTCTTT; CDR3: CASSPGADTEAFF
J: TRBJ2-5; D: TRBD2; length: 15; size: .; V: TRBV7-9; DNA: TGTGCCAGCAGCTCAAGACTAGCGGGAGTAGAGACCCAGTACTTC; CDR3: CASSSRLAGVETQYF
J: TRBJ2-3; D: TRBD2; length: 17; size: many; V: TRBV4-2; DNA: TGTGCCAGCAGCCAAGATCCCCCCGGGGGAGGGACAGATACGCAGTATTTT; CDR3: CASSQDPPGGGTDTQYF
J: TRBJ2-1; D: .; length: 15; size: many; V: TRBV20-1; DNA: TGCAGTGCTAGAGCGGTCAGGGGATCCTACAATGAGCAGTTCTTC; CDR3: CSARAVRGSYNEQFF
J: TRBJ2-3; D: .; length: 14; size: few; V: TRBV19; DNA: TGTGCCAGTAGTAAGGCTGCTGGGGCAGATACGCAGTATTTT; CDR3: CASSKAAGADTQYF
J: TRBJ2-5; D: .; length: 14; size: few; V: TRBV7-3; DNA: TGTGCCAGCAGCTTAACTGGAGAGCGACAGACCCAGTACTTC; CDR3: CASSLTGERQTQYF
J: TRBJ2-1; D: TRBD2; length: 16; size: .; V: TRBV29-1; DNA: TGCAGCGTTGAGCCTCGTACTAGCGGGAATTCTAATGAGCAGTTCTTC; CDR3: CSVEPRTSGNSNEQFF
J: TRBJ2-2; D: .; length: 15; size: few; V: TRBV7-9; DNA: TGTGCCAGCAGCTGGACTGGAGGGGTCACCGGGGAGCTGTTTTTT; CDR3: CASSWTGGVTGELFF
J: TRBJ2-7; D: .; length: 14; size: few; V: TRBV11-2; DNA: TGTGCCAGCAGCTTGCGGGCAGACCCCTACGAGCAGTACTTC; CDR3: CASSLRADPYEQYF
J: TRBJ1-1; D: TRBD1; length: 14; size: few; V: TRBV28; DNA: TGTGCCAGCAGTTTCGGACAGGCCCAGAGTGAAGCTTTCTTT; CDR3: CASSFGQAQSEAFF
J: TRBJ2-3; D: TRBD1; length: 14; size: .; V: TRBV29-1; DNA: TGCAGCGCCACCGGGACAGGGTACACAGATACGCAGTATTTT; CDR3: CSATGTGYTDTQYF
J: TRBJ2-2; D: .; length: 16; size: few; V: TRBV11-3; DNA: TGTGCCAGCAGCTTAAAAAAAGGGCCGGGCACCGGGGAGCTGTTTTTT; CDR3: CASSLKKGPGTGELFF
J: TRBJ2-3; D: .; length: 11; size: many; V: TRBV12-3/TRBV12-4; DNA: TGCGCCAGCAGCTCGACAGATACGCAGTATTTT; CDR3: CASSSTDTQYF
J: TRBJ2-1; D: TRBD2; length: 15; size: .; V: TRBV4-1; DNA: TGCGCCAGCAGCTCCGGGACTAGCGGGTGGGGTGAGCAGTTCTTC; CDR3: CASSSGTSGWGEQFF
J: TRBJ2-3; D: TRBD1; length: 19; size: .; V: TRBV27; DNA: TGTGCCAGCCGACCCTCGGGACAGCGTTTGGTCTTGGGCACAGATACGCAGTATTTT; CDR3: CASRPSGQRLVLGTDTQYF
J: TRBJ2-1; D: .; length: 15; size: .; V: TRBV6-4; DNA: TGTGCCAGCAGTGACTCATGGGGCGAAAGTAATGAGCAGTTCTTC; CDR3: CASSDSWGESNEQFF
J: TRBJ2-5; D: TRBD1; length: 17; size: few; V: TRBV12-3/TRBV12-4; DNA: TGTGCCAGCAGTCCCTCCGGCGGGACAGGGCACCAAGAGACCCAGTACTTC; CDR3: CASSPSGGTGHQETQYF
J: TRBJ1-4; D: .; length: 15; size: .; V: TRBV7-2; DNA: TGTGCCAGCAGCTTAACCGGGGACCAGAATGAAAAACTGTTTTTT; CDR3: CASSLTGDQNEKLFF
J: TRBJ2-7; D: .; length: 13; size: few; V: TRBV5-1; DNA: TGCGCCAGCAGACCAGGACAGCTTGCCGAGCAGTACTTC; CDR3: CASRPGQLAEQYF
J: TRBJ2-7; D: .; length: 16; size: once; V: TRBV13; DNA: TGTGCCAGCAGCCACCCCGACCGCGGAGCCTCCTACGAGCAGTACTTC; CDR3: CASSHPDRGASYEQYF
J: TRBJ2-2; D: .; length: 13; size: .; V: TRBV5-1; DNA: TGCGCCAGCAGCTTCTCGGGACCCGGGGAGCTGTTTTTT; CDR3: CASSFSGPGELFF
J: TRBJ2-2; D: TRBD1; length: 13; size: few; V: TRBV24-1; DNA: TGTGCCACCGGCACGACAGGGCCCGGGGAGCTGTTTTTT; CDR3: CATGTTGPGELFF
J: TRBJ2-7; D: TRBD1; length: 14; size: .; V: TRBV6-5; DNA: TGTGCCAGCAGTTACTCGAGCCAGGGGGACGAGCAGTACTTC; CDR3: CASSYSSQGDEQYF